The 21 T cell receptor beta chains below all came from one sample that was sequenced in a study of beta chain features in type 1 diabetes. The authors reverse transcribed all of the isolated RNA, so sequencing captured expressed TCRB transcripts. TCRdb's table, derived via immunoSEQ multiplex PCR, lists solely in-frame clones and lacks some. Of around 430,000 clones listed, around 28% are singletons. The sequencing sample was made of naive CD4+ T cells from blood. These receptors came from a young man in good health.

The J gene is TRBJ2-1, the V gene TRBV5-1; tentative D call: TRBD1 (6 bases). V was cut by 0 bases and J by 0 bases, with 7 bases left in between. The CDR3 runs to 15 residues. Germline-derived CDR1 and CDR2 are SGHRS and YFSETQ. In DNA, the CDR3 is TGCGCCAGCAGCTTGGAGGGGGTCTCCTACAATGAGCAGTTCTTC. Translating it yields CASSLEGVSYNEQFF.

For the CDR3, the DNA is TGTGCCAGCAGTTACAAAGGCGGCTACACCTTC. It specifies CASSYKGGYTF. This rearrangement joins TRBV6-6 to TRBJ1-2; D gene ambiguous. Germline CDR1 and CDR2: MNHNY and SVGAGI (reference sequence). The CDR3 spans 11 residues. V was trimmed by 2 bases and J by 8 bases, leaving 6 bases between them.

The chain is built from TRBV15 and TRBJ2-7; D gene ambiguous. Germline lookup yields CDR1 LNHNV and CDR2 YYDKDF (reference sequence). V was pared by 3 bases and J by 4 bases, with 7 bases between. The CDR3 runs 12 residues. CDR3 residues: CATSRDQYEQYF. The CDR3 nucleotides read TGTGCCACCAGCAGGGACCAGTACGAGCAGTACTTC.

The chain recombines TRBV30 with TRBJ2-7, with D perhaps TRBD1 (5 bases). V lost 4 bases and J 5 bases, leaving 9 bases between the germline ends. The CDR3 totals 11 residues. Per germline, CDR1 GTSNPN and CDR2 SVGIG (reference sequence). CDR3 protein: CAWIRANEQYF. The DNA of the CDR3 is TGTGCCTGGATCAGGGCCAACGAGCAGTACTTC.

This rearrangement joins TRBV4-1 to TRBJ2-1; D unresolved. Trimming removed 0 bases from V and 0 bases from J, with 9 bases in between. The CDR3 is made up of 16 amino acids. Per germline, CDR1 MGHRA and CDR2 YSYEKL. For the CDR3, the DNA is TGCGCCAGCAGCCAAGATACTCGCTACTCCTACAATGAGCAGTTCTTC. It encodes CASSQDTRYSYNEQFF.

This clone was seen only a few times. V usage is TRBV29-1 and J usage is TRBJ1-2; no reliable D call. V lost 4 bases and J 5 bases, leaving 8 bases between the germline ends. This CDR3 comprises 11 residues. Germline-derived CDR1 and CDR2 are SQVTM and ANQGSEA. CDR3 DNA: TGCAGCGTTGGGCTTGCGTATGGCTACACCTTC. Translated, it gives CSVGLAYGYTF.

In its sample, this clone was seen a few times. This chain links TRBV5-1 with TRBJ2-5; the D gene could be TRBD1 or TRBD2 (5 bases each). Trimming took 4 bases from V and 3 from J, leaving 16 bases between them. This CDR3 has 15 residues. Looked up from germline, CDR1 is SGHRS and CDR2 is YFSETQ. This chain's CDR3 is CASSGQGTEEETQYF. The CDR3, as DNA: TGCGCCAGCAGCGGGCAAGGGACGGAGGAAGAGACCCAGTACTTC.

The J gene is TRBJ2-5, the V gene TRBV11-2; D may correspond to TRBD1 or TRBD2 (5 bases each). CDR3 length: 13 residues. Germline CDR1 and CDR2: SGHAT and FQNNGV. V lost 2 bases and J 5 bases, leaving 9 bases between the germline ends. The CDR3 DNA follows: TGTGCCAGCAGCTTACCGGGGACGGAGACCCAGTACTTC. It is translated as CASSLPGTETQYF.

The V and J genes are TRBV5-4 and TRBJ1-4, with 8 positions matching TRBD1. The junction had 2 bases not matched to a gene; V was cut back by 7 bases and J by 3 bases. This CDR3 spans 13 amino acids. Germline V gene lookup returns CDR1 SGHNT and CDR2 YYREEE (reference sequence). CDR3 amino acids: CASRQGPNEKLFF. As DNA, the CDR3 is TGTGCCAGCCGACAGGGGCCTAATGAAAAACTGTTTTTT.

The CDR3 DNA is TGTGCCAGCAGCTACTTGGGTACAGATACGCAGTATTTT. Its protein product is CASSYLGTDTQYF. The chain couples TRBV7-6 to TRBJ2-3; no clear D. V was trimmed by 4 bases and J by 3 bases, leaving 8 bases between them. The CDR3 runs 13 residues. Germline-derived CDR1 and CDR2 are SGHVS and FNYEAQ.

The CDR3 is CSVDLPNSANEQFF. The DNA for the CDR3 is TGCAGCGTTGATTTGCCCAATTCGGCCAATGAGCAGTTCTTC. This chain uses TRBV29-1 with TRBJ2-1; D remains ambiguous. In germline, CDR1 is SQVTM, CDR2 ANQGSEA. Trimming cost V 3 bases and J 6 bases, with 15 bases left between them. The CDR3 is made up of 14 amino acids.

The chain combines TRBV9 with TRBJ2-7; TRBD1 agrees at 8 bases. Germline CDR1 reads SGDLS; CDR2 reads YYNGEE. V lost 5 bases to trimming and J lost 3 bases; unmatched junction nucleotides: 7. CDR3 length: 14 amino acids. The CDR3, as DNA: TGTGCCAGCAGTGCAGGGGGCACCGACTACGAGCAGTACTTC. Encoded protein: CASSAGGTDYEQYF.

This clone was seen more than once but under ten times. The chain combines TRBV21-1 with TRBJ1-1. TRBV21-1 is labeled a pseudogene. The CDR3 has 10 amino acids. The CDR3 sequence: CASSLPLTGF. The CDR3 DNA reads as TGTGCCAGCAGCCTTCCGCTGACGGGATTT.

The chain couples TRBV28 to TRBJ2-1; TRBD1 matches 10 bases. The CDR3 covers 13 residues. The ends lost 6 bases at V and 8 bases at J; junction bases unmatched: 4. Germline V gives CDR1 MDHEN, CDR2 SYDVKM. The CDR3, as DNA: TGTGCCAGCAGGGGACAGGGGCACGATGAGCAGTTCTTC. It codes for CASRGQGHDEQFF.

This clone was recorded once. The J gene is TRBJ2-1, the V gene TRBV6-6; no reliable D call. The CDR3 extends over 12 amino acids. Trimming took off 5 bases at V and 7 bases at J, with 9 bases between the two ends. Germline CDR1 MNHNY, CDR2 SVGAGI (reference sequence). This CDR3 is CASSDARNEQFF. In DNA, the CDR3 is TGTGCCAGCAGTGACGCCCGGAATGAGCAGTTCTTC.

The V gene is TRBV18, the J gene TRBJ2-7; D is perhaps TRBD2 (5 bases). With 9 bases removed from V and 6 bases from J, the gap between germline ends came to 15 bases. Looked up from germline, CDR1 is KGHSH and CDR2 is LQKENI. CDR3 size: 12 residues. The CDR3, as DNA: TGTGCCAGTTACACCGGGGAAGGCGAGCAGTACTTC. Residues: CASYTGEGEQYF.

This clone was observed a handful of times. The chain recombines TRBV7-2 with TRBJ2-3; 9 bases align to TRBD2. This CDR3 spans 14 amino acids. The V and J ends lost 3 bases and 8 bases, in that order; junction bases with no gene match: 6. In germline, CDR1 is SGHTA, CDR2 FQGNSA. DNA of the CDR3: TGTGCCAGCAGCTTTGCGGGAGGGCCTAGTACGCAGTATTTT. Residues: CASSFAGGPSTQYF.

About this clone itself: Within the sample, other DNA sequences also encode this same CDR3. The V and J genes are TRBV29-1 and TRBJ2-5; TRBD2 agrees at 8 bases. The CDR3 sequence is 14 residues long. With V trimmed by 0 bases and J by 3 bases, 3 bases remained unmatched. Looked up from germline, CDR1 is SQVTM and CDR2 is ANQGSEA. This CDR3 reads CSVEDTGGEETQYF. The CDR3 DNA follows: TGCAGCGTTGAAGATACGGGAGGGGAAGAGACCCAGTACTTC.

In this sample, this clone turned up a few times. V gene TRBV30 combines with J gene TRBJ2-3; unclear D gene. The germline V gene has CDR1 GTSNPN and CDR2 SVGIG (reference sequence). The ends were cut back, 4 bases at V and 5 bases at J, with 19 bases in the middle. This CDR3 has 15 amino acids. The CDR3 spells CAWIGSGKFGDTQYF. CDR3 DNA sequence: TGTGCCTGGATCGGATCTGGAAAGTTTGGAGATACGCAGTATTTT.

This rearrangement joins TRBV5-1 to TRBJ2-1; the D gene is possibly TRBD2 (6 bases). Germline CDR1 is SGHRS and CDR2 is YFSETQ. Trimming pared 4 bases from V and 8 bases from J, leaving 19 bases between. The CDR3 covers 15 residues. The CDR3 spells CASSPHGGIRDEQFF. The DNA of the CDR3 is TGCGCCAGCAGCCCTCATGGGGGGATTAGGGATGAGCAGTTCTTC.

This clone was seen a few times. The CDR3 region is CAWSVRGSLQETQYF. The CDR3 DNA follows: TGTGCCTGGAGTGTAAGAGGGTCCCTACAAGAGACCCAGTACTTC. The rearrangement joins TRBV30 to TRBJ2-5; the D gene is possibly TRBD2 (5 bases). Per germline, CDR1 GTSNPN and CDR2 SVGIG (reference sequence). The ends were cut back, 0 bases at V and 2 bases at J, with 13 bases in the middle. This CDR3 is 15 amino acids long.